This T cell receptor beta chain originates from a study of OX40 agonist ivuxolimab in advanced cancers. Across the whole study: Partial response was recorded in three patients: one hepatocellular carcinoma and two cutaneous melanoma cases.

The repertoire was sequenced with immunoSEQ multiplex PCR; TCRdb's copy has only in-frame clones and lacks some. The table lists roughly 67,000 clones, about 89% of them singletons, with approximately 0.72% in the top ten. The CDR3 sequence is 13 residues long. CDR1 and CDR2 from the germline V gene are ENHRY and SYGVKD. The V end lost 10 bases, the J end lost 0 bases, and 10 bases lay between the germline ends. This receptor was taken from an adult with an advanced solid tumor such as melanoma, head and neck, liver or kidney cancer. Sample: CD4+ or CD8+ T cells sorted from blood, taken in a trial of the OX40 agonist ivuxolimab. The chain combines TRBV10-3 with TRBJ1-3; maybe TRBD1 (5 bases). CDR3 nucleotide sequence: TGTGCCAACGCCGGGACCTCTGGAAACACCATATATTTT. Its protein is CANAGTSGNTIYF.